The present T cell receptor (beta chain) was sequenced within a study of T cells in Graves' hyperthyroidism and ophthalmopathy. Germline V gives CDR1 KGHSH, CDR2 LQKENI. The V gene lost 3 bases and the J gene lost 0 bases, with 17 bases spanning the gap. This CDR3 is built from 17 residues. Amplified TCR beta CDR3 regions derived from RNA transcripts. The HTBI primer set drove a first-round RT-PCR of the TCR CDR3. TCRdb analysed the multiplex PCR reads with MiXCR anew, one entry per CDR3 protein. The sample comprises under 400,000 distinct CDR3 sequences, around 18% of which are singletons, and around 15% rests with the top ten. At least ten counts were recorded for this clonotype. In making diagnoses, clinical symptoms, serum thyroxine and TRAb, thyroid ultrasound and orbital computed tomography were all used.

V gene TRBV18 combines with J gene TRBJ1-2, with D maybe TRBD1 (5 bases). This TCR was recovered from a woman aged 40 to 50 with Graves' ophthalmopathy. Sequenced sample: blood. The CDR3 DNA reads as TGTGCCAGCTCACCCTGGGGTCCAGCGGGACCTAACTATGGCTACACCTTC. As protein: CASSPWGPAGPNYGYTF.